Following are 10 T cell receptor beta chains from one sample sequenced in a study of blood T cell repertoires in COVID-19. Profiled with immunoSEQ multiplex PCR; TCRdb holds only in-frame clones, not every one. Counted here are fewer than 300,000 clones, 90% occurring once; the ten biggest clones make up around 1.1%. Sequences were obtained from PBMCs or T cells enriched from blood (not recorded which). These receptors all stem from a woman in her twenties or thirties who had recovered from COVID-19.

V and J are TRBV4-3 and TRBJ2-7, with 11 bases aligning to TRBD1. V gave up 0 bases and J gave up 3 bases; unmatched junction bases: 4. There are 16 residues in the CDR3. Germline loops: CDR1 LGHNA, CDR2 YSLEER. The CDR3 spells CASSQDRDRGNYEQYF. CDR3 bases: TGCGCCAGCAGCCAAGATAGGGACAGGGGGAACTACGAGCAGTACTTC.

The chain links TRBV27 to TRBJ2-7, with 7 bases identical to TRBD1. The length of the CDR3 is 16 residues. The junction had 13 bases not matched to a gene; V was cut back by 5 bases and J by 3 bases. Germline CDR1 and CDR2: MNHEY and SMNVEV (reference sequence). The CDR3 is CASSHWQGAGGYEQYF. The CDR3 DNA reads TGTGCCAGCAGTCACTGGCAAGGGGCAGGGGGCTACGAGCAGTACTTC.

CDR3 DNA: TGTGCCAGCAGCTTAGGGGGGGTAGCGGGAATTCGATACGAGCAGTACTTC. It codes for CASSLGGVAGIRYEQYF. This chain joins TRBV11-2 and TRBJ2-7, with TRBD2 matching over 8 bases. The CDR3 runs to 17 residues. CDR1 is SGHAT and CDR2 is FQNNGV in the germline V gene. V was clipped by 1 base and J by 4 bases; unmatched bases: 12.

This rearrangement joins TRBV13 to TRBJ2-7; a weak D match, TRBD1 (7 bases). There are 12 residues in the CDR3. Germline CDR1 is PRHDT and CDR2 is FYEKMQ (reference sequence). Trimming shortened V by 5 bases and J by 9 bases, and 14 bases separated the two germline ends. As DNA, the CDR3 is TGTGCCAGCAGCCCAGCAGGGGGAGGGCAGTACTTC. It specifies CASSPAGGGQYF.

The chain carries TRBV11-1 and TRBJ2-5; tentative D call: TRBD2 (5 bases). This CDR3 region has 11 residues. Trimming took off 4 bases at V and 7 bases at J, with 7 bases between the two ends. The germline V gene encodes CDR1 SGHAT and CDR2 FQDESV (reference sequence). The CDR3 nucleotides read TGTGCCAGCAGCTCCGCGGGGACCCAGTACTTC. Protein: CASSSAGTQYF. The full variable domain, in which reference TRBV11-1 and TRBJ2-5 provide the parts outside the CDR3, is EAEVAQSPRYKITEKSQAVAFWCDPISGHATLYWYRQILGQGPELLVQFQDESVVDDSQLPKDRFSAERLKGVDSTLKIQPAELGDSAMYLCASSSAGTQYFGPGTRLLVL.

The chain combines TRBV18 with TRBJ1-1; D is uncertain. Germline CDR1 reads KGHSH; CDR2 reads LQKENI. The CDR3 consists of 13 residues. The V gene lost 3 bases and the J gene lost 0 bases, with 5 bases spanning the gap. In nucleotides, the CDR3 is TGTGCCAGCTCACCTGAGGTGAACACTGAAGCTTTCTTT. Translation gives CASSPEVNTEAFF.

The rearrangement links TRBV7-2 to TRBJ2-7; TRBD1 might be the D (6 bases). V dropped 5 bases and J dropped 7 bases, with 18 bases sitting between them. The CDR3 loop spans 14 amino acids. CDR1 SGHTA and CDR2 FQGNSA come from the germline V gene. The CDR3 protein is CASSSGQSPGEQYF. CDR3 coding DNA: TGTGCCAGCAGCAGCGGACAGAGCCCGGGGGAGCAGTACTTC.

The CDR3 loop reads CACTDPSEAFF. The CDR3 DNA follows: TGTGCCTGCACAGATCCCTCTGAAGCTTTCTTT. The chain recombines TRBV28 with TRBJ1-1; D is unclear. The CDR3 has 11 amino acids. V was clipped by 11 bases and J by 6 bases, with 13 bases between them. Germline CDR1 is MDHEN and CDR2 is SYDVKM. Based on the CDR3 plus reference TRBV28 and TRBJ1-1, the full variable domain is DVKVTQSSRYLVKRTGEKVFLECVQDMDHENMFWYRQDPGLGLRLIYFSYDVKMKEKGDIPEGYSVSREKKERFSLILESASTNQTSMYLCACTDPSEAFFGQGTRLTVV.

The V gene is TRBV7-3, the J gene TRBJ2-1, with 8 bases fitting TRBD2. CDR1 is SGHTA and CDR2 is FQGTGA in the germline V gene. The junction had 6 bases not matched to a gene; V was cut back by 1 base and J by 10 bases. This CDR3 spans 14 amino acids. The CDR3 sequence: CASSLISGRGEQFF. CDR3 nucleotides: TGTGCCAGCAGCTTAATAAGCGGGAGAGGAGAGCAGTTCTTC.

V gene TRBV7-2 combines with J gene TRBJ2-7; 12 bases fit TRBD2. V dropped 1 base and J dropped 3; count of bases not matched to a gene: 10. CDR1 and CDR2 (germline): SGHTA, FQGNSA. This CDR3 contains 18 residues. In nucleotides, the CDR3 is TGTGCCAGCAGCTTAGTGGTGACTAGCGGGAGCAACCACTACGAGCAGTACTTC. It encodes CASSLVVTSGSNHYEQYF.